Following are 6 T cell receptor beta chains from one sample sequenced in a study of cytomegalovirus exposure and HLA in healthy donors. Primers included in the PCR were 60 Vbeta and 13 Jbeta primers. The repertoire was sequenced with immunoSEQ multiplex PCR; TCRdb's copy has only in-frame clones and lacks some. Of about 110,000 clones detected, approximately 86% appear once; the ten largest clones hold about 1.8%. What was sequenced was PBMCs. Receptors originate from a man aged 35 to 55 in good health and CMV-seronegative.

The chain has TRBV6-5 and TRBJ2-5; a weak D match, TRBD2 (5 bases). The ends were cut back, 0 bases at V and 2 bases at J, with 7 bases in the middle. The germline gives CDR1 MNHEY, CDR2 SVGAGI. CDR3 length: 14 residues. In nucleotides, the CDR3 is TGTGCCAGCAGTTACTCGGGGAGTCAAGAGACCCAGTACTTC. Translating it yields CASSYSGSQETQYF.

The chain links TRBV28 to TRBJ2-2; 7 bases match TRBD1. This CDR3 has 16 amino acids. Germline lookup yields CDR1 MDHEN and CDR2 SYDVKM. The junction had 8 bases not matched to a gene; V was cut back by 5 bases and J by 2 bases. The CDR3 region is CASSQPGTDNTGELFF. In DNA form, the CDR3 reads TGTGCCAGCAGTCAACCCGGGACAGATAACACCGGGGAGCTGTTTTTT.

The chain carries TRBV28 and TRBJ1-2; D ambiguous. The CDR3 consists of 13 residues. The germline CDR1 and CDR2 sequences are MDHEN and SYDVKM. The V end lost 6 bases, the J end lost 2 bases, and 10 bases lay between the germline ends. The CDR3: CASRGARNYGYTF. CDR3 nucleotide sequence: TGTGCCAGCAGAGGAGCGAGGAACTATGGCTACACCTTC.

The J gene is TRBJ1-1, the V gene TRBV2; D may be TRBD1 (6 bases). This CDR3 has 10 residues. Per germline, CDR1 SNHLY and CDR2 FYNNEI. V lost 8 bases and J 11 bases, leaving 12 bases between the germline ends. This CDR3 reads CASLQGAAFF. The DNA for the CDR3 is TGTGCCAGCCTACAGGGAGCGGCTTTCTTT.

The chain is built from TRBV7-8 and TRBJ1-1, with 8 bases matching TRBD1. Germline CDR1 and CDR2: SGHVS and FQNEAQ. V lost 1 base to trimming and J lost 5 bases; unmatched junction nucleotides: 6. The CDR3 has 15 residues. The CDR3 protein is CASSLVQGASTEAFF. The CDR3 region has the DNA TGTGCCAGCAGCTTAGTGCAGGGGGCGAGTACTGAAGCTTTCTTT. Supplemented by reference TRBV7-8 and TRBJ1-1, the full variable domain reads GAGVSQSPRYKVAKRGQDVALRCDPISGHVSLFWYQQALGQGPEFLTYFQNEAQLDKSGLPSDRFFAERPEGSVSTLKIQRTQQEDSAVYLCASSLVQGASTEAFFGQGTRLTVV.

The sample holds one count of this clone. V and J are TRBV28 and TRBJ1-6, with D tentatively TRBD1 (6 bases). This CDR3 is built from 15 residues. V lost 3 bases, J lost 9 bases, and 15 bases lay in between. CDR1 is MDHEN, CDR2 SYDVKM, per germline. CDR3 residues: CASSFPRGASSPLHF. Here the CDR3 DNA reads TGTGCCAGCAGTTTTCCCAGGGGCGCAAGTTCACCCCTCCACTTT.